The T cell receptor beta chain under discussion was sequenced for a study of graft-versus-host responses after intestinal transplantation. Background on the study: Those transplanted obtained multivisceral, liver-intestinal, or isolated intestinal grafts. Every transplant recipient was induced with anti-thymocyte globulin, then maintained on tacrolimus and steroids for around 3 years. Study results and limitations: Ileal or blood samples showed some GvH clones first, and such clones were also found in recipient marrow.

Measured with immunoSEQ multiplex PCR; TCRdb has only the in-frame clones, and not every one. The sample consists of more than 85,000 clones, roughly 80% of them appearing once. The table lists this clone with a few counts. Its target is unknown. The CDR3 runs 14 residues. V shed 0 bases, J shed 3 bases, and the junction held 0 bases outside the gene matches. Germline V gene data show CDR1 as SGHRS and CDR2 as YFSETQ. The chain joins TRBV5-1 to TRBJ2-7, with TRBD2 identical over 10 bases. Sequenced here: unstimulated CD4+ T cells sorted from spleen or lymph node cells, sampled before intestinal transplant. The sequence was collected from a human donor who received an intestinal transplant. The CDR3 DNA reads TGCGCCAGCAGCTTGGGGACTAGCGGCTACGAGCAGTACTTC. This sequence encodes CASSLGTSGYEQYF.